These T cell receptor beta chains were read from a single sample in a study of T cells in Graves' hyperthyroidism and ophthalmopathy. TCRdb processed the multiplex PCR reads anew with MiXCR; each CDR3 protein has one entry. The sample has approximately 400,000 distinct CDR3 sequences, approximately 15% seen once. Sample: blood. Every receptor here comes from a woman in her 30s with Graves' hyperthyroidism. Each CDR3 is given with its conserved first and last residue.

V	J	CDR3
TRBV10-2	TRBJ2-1	CASRASGTSGRAVEQFF
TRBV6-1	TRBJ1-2	CASRRRGLDGYTF
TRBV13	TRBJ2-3	CASSLVLAPTDTQYF
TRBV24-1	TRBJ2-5	CATSESQGNQETQYF
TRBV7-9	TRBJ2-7	CASSLGQGNEQYF
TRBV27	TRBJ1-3	CASSLYASGSSGNTIYF
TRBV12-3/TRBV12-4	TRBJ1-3	CASTPSITIYF
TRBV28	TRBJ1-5	CASSLRSYSNQPQHF
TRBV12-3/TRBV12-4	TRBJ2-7	CASSFPPGQGPYEQYF
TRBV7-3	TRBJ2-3	CASSYLAGGPDTQYF
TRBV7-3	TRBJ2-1	CASSFTGTYNEQFF
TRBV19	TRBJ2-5	CASSASGVVQETQYF
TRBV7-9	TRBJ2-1	CASSSTGGETPLGEQFF
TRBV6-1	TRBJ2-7	CASSPPLGTGDDEQYF
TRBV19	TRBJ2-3	CASSPSFNTQYF
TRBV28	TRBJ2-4	CASRRTGVAKNIQYF
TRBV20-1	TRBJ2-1	CSAGGPDVGNEQFF
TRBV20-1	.	CSAIRGLYNEQYF
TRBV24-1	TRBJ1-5	CATSVGGNQPQHF
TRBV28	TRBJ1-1	CASSPRGGTGTEAFF
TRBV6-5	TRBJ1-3	CASSYSTQGRNTIYF
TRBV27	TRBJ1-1	CASSLSLGENTEAFF
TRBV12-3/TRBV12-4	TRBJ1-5	CASSFGQVSSQPQHF
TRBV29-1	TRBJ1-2	CSVVTANYGYTF
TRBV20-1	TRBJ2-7	CSARAARLADYEQYF
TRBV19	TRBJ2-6	CASSISGLAGPGANVLTF
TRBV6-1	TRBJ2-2	CASSAGQKNTGELFF
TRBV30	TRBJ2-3	CAWAGGTSGHTDTQYF
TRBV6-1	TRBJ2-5	CASSSATGGAETQYF
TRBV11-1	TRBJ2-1	CASSTAGETYNEQFF
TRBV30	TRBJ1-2	CAWFRDRGNGYTF
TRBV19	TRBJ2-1	CASSIQPLRDNEQFF
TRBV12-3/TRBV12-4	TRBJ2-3	CASSPTVRTDTQYF
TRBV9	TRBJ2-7	CASNKSKGTREINEQYF
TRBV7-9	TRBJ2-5	CASIDDNQETQYF
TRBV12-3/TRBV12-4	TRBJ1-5	CASKGPNQPQHF